In this sample, the clone carrying this T cell receptor beta chain turned up many times. What it recognizes is unknown. MiXCR, applied by TCRdb to the PCR reads, yields one record per CDR3 protein. The data show approximately 670,000 distinct CDR3 sequences, with just under 20% seen just once and around 0.9% held by the top ten. Naive CD8 T cells were sorted, and the gate applied was CD8+CD4-CCR7+CD45RA+. The data were taken from a study of molecular identifiers for immune sequencing clone quantification. Points from the study as a whole: Clones that exceeded 20 RNA copies held over 97% of effector molecules, yet under 1% in naive cells.

Germline CDR1 is SGHTA and CDR2 is FQGNSA. Trimming left V 1 base short and J 2 bases short, with 8 bases between. The length of the CDR3 is 15 residues. The sequenced material came from naive CD8+ T cells from blood, with Jurkat cell RNA spiked in. Stated subset: FACS-sorted CD8+CD4-CCR7+CD45RA+ naive T cells. The V and J genes are TRBV7-2 and TRBJ1-4; a weak D match, TRBD1 (5 bases). This sequence was found in a human donor in good health. Some libraries in this study had Jurkat cell RNA spiked in. CDR3 amino acids: CASSLVAGTNEKLFF. Here the CDR3 DNA reads TGTGCCAGCAGCTTAGTGGCAGGGACTAATGAAAAACTGTTTTTT.